One and the same sample provided the 5 T cell receptor beta chains below, sequenced in a study of blood T cell repertoires in COVID-19. Measured with immunoSEQ multiplex PCR; TCRdb has only the in-frame clones, and not every one. The sample has 150,000 to 200,000 clones, about 83% seen once. Sequencing used peripheral blood. Receptors were obtained from a woman in her late teens or twenties who had recovered from COVID-19.

The chain carries TRBV3-1 (or the pseudogene TRBV3-2) and TRBJ2-7; no clear D. This CDR3 is 15 amino acids long. The V gene's germline CDR1 is LGHDT and CDR2 YNNKEL (reference sequence). V lost 0 bases, J lost 5 bases, and 14 bases lay in between. In DNA, the CDR3 is TGTGCCAGCAGCCAAGATGCCGTCTTGAGGCACGAGCAGTACGTC. It encodes CASSQDAVLRHEQYV.

The chain couples TRBV18 to TRBJ2-5; 7 nucleotides align to TRBD2. The length of the CDR3 is 16 residues. Germline V gene data show CDR1 as KGHSH and CDR2 as LQKENI. J gave up 0 bases and V 2 bases, and 6 bases lay outside the gene matches. CDR3 sequence reads: CASSPSGGSYQETQYF. CDR3 nucleotides: TGTGCCAGCTCACCATCGGGAGGCTCGTACCAAGAGACCCAGTACTTC.

The chain links TRBV2 to TRBJ2-5, with 10 bases that match TRBD1. With 6 bases clipped from V and 3 bases from J, the junction kept 10 bases outside the gene matches. The CDR3 length is 16 residues. Germline V CDR1 and CDR2: SNHLY, FYNNEI. The CDR3 reads CASSHQSGTGEETQYF. The CDR3 DNA is TGTGCCAGCAGCCATCAGTCCGGGACAGGGGAAGAGACCCAGTACTTC.

This chain links TRBV29-1 with TRBJ2-1; 10 positions match TRBD2. With V trimmed by 7 bases and J by 7 bases, 7 bases remained unmatched. The CDR3 covers 13 residues. The germline V gene encodes CDR1 SQVTM and CDR2 ANQGSEA. The DNA for the CDR3 is TGCAGCGGCGGGGGACTAGCGCTGAATGAGCAGTTCTTC. Its translation: CSGGGLALNEQFF.

This clone was recorded only once. The chain employs TRBV7-2 and TRBJ2-1, with 11 nucleotides matching TRBD2. Trimming at V came to 6 bases and at J to 8 bases, leaving 6 bases not matched to a gene. The CDR3 spans 14 residues. Germline lookup yields CDR1 SGHTA and CDR2 FQGNSA. CDR3 in amino acids: CASSYSGRGDEQFF. The CDR3 DNA is TGTGCCAGCAGTTATAGCGGGAGGGGAGATGAGCAGTTCTTC.